Each of the 23 T cell receptor beta chains below was sequenced from the same sample in a study of blood T cell repertoires in COVID-19. Sequencing was performed with immunoSEQ multiplex PCR; in TCRdb, only in-frame clones are kept and a portion is missing. Among nearly 250,000 clones listed, about nine tenths were seen once. Sequenced sample: PBMCs or T cells enriched from blood (not recorded which). The receptors come from a man aged 45 to 65 who had been exposed to COVID-19.

This clone came up once. The genes are TRBV5-1 and TRBJ1-1, with a tentative D call TRBD1 (6 bases). This CDR3 is 16 amino acids long. Germline loops: CDR1 SGHRS, CDR2 YFSETQ. The germline V and J ends were trimmed by 3 bases and 5 bases, with 20 bases remaining between them. CDR3 amino acids: CASSSEISGAGTEAFF. CDR3 nucleotide sequence: TGCGCCAGCAGCTCGGAAATCTCAGGGGCAGGGACTGAAGCTTTCTTT.

The rearrangement links TRBV5-6 to TRBJ2-7, with D possibly TRBD1 on 6 matching bases. The germline V and J ends were trimmed by 1 base and 0 bases, with 20 bases remaining between them. Germline loops: CDR1 SGHDT, CDR2 YYEEEE. The CDR3 has 18 residues. The CDR3 spells CASSLRGQLGPHSYEQYV. The CDR3 DNA reads as TGTGCCAGCAGCTTGCGGGGACAACTAGGGCCCCACTCCTACGAGCAGTACGTC.

The chain joins TRBV9 to TRBJ2-5; 7 bases are a match to TRBD2. CDR1 is SGDLS, CDR2 YYNGEE, per germline. CDR3 length: 16 amino acids. The V and J ends lost 0 bases and 4 bases, in that order; junction bases with no gene match: 9. CDR3 sequence: CASSVAPAGEGETQYF. Here the CDR3 DNA reads TGTGCCAGCAGCGTAGCCCCCGCGGGAGAAGGAGAGACCCAGTACTTC.

Only one count was recorded for this clone. This sample includes further DNA sequences coding for the same CDR3. The chain links TRBV9 to TRBJ1-2; perhaps TRBD1 as D (6 bases). V lost 0 bases, J lost 3 bases, and 9 bases lay in between. Germline CDR1 is SGDLS and CDR2 is YYNGEE. CDR3 size: 14 residues. Written as DNA, the CDR3 is TGTGCCAGCAGCGTAGGATCAGGGGACTATGGCTACACCTTC. It codes for CASSVGSGDYGYTF.

The J gene is TRBJ2-1, the V gene TRBV28; a possible D gene is TRBD2 (5 bases). Germline loops: CDR1 MDHEN, CDR2 SYDVKM. V was clipped by 5 bases and J by 2 bases, with 16 bases between them. The CDR3 length is 16 residues. CDR3 protein: CASSPHGIPTYNEQFF. In DNA form, the CDR3 reads TGTGCCAGCAGTCCACACGGGATCCCTACCTACAATGAGCAGTTCTTC.

The chain employs TRBV4-1 and TRBJ1-4, with 10 positions matching TRBD1. Germline CDR1 reads MGHRA; CDR2 reads YSYEKL. Trimming cost V 0 bases and J 7 bases; bases outside gene matches: 5. The CDR3 totals 16 residues. CDR3 region: CASSQDVGQGFEKLFF. CDR3 sequence (DNA): TGCGCCAGCAGCCAAGACGTGGGACAGGGGTTTGAAAAACTGTTTTTT.

V and J are TRBV28 and TRBJ1-5; 7 bases agree with TRBD1. Per germline, CDR1 MDHEN and CDR2 SYDVKM. Losses at the gene ends were 6 bases for V and 4 bases for J; bases not matched to a gene: 9. The CDR3 runs to 15 residues. CDR3: CASSRATGSNQPQHF. DNA for the CDR3: TGTGCCAGCAGCCGGGCGACAGGGAGTAATCAGCCCCAGCATTTT.

CDR3 DNA sequence: TGCGCCAGCCAAGAGGATAGCAATCAGCCCCAGCATTTT. Its protein is CASQEDSNQPQHF. This chain uses TRBV5-1 with TRBJ1-5; D uncertain. V dropped 7 bases and J dropped 0 bases, with 8 bases sitting between them. This CDR3 is 13 amino acids long. Germline V gene lookup returns CDR1 SGHRS and CDR2 YFSETQ.

V is TRBV9 and J is TRBJ2-1; 8 positions match TRBD2. Germline values: CDR1 SGDLS, CDR2 YYNGEE. The CDR3 extends over 19 amino acids. The V gene end was trimmed by 5 bases and the J gene end by 7 bases; junction bases not matched to a gene: 23. The CDR3 spells CASSTTSGTRSGMGNEQFF. CDR3 DNA: TGTGCCAGCAGTACTACCTCCGGGACTAGGAGCGGAATGGGGAATGAGCAGTTCTTC. Based on the CDR3 plus reference TRBV9 and TRBJ2-1, the full variable domain is DSGVTQTPKHLITATGQRVTLRCSPRSGDLSVYWYQQSLDQGLQFLIQYYNGEERAKGNILERFSAQQFPDLHSELNLSSLELGDSALYFCASSTTSGTRSGMGNEQFFGPGTRLTVL.

The J gene is TRBJ2-1, the V gene TRBV3-1 (or the pseudogene TRBV3-2); D call uncertain. This CDR3 has 16 amino acids. CDR1 and CDR2 from the germline V gene are LGHDT and YNNKEL (reference sequence). The V end was cut by 3 bases, the J end by 0 bases, with 12 bases between. The CDR3 coding sequence is TGTGCCAGCAGCCAGATGACTTCTAGCTCCTACAATGAGCAGTTCTTC. This gives the protein CASSQMTSSSYNEQFF.

In its sample, this clone was seen a few times. V and J are TRBV30 and TRBJ2-7; tentatively, D is TRBD2 (6 bases). This CDR3 has 13 amino acids. V gave up 0 bases and J gave up 6 bases, with 12 bases separating them. Germline CDR1 and CDR2: GTSNPN and SVGIG (reference sequence). CDR3 bases: TGTGCCTGGAGTGTACAGTGGGGAGGCGAGCAGTACTTC. Its translation is CAWSVQWGGEQYF.

The chain combines TRBV5-1 with TRBJ1-1; TRBD1 might be the D (5 bases). The germline V gene encodes CDR1 SGHRS and CDR2 YFSETQ. CDR3 size: 18 residues. V lost 0 bases and J lost 0, with 18 bases in between. CDR3 protein: CASSLARGTMLMNTEAFF. The CDR3 region has the DNA TGCGCCAGCAGCTTGGCGCGCGGGACCATGCTAATGAACACTGAAGCTTTCTTT.

The V and J genes are TRBV6-1 and TRBJ2-7; 10 nucleotides align to TRBD1. The CDR3 sequence is 15 residues long. CDR1 and CDR2 from the germline V gene are MNHNS and SASEGT. V lost 0 bases to trimming and J lost 5 bases; unmatched junction nucleotides: 4. The CDR3: CASSEAGTGAHEQYF. DNA for the CDR3: TGTGCCAGCAGTGAAGCCGGGACAGGGGCCCACGAGCAGTACTTC.

The chain couples TRBV5-1 to TRBJ2-3; TRBD2 matches at 11 bases. V lost 0 bases, J lost 4 bases, and 1 base stayed unmatched. The CDR3 runs 15 residues. The V gene's germline CDR1 is SGHRS and CDR2 YFSETQ. This CDR3 reads CASSLELAGADTQYF. The CDR3 DNA follows: TGCGCCAGCAGCTTGGAACTAGCGGGAGCAGATACGCAGTATTTT. The full variable domain, its missing parts supplied by reference TRBV5-1 and TRBJ2-3, is KAGVTQTPRYLIKTRGQQVTLSCSPISGHRSVSWYQQTPGQGLQFLFEYFSETQRNKGNFPGRFSGRQFSNSRSEMNVSTLELGDSALYLCASSLELAGADTQYFGPGTRLTVL.

The genes are TRBV3-1 (or the pseudogene TRBV3-2) and TRBJ2-5; 10 bases are shared with TRBD1. The V segment lost 2 bases and the J segment 4 bases; nucleotides outside the gene matches: 7. The germline CDR1 and CDR2 sequences are LGHDT and YNNKEL (reference sequence). This CDR3 has 16 residues. The CDR3 coding sequence is TGTGCCAGCAGCCAATACGACAGGGGGCGGCGAGAGACCCAGTACTTC. Translated: CASSQYDRGRRETQYF.

This clone was seen just once. V gene TRBV30 combines with J gene TRBJ1-1, with TRBD1 identical over 7 bases. Germline assignment: CDR1 GTSNPN and CDR2 SVGIG (reference sequence). The V segment lost 4 bases and the J segment 6 bases; nucleotides outside the gene matches: 23. CDR3 length: 18 residues. CDR3 nucleotides: TGTGCCTGGATCCGGGTCCAGGGGGTCTCCCGGGGCTGGCCTGAAGCTTTCTTT. This sequence encodes CAWIRVQGVSRGWPEAFF.

The chain uses TRBV7-2 and TRBJ2-2, with 7 nucleotides matching TRBD2. This CDR3 is 15 amino acids long. From germline, CDR1 is SGHTA and CDR2 FQGNSA. V gave up 5 bases and J gave up 5 bases; unmatched junction bases: 8. The CDR3: CASSRGLRVTGELFF. The CDR3 DNA follows: TGTGCCAGCAGCAGGGGACTAAGAGTTACCGGGGAGCTGTTTTTT.

The rearrangement uses TRBV2 and TRBJ1-5; D might be TRBD1 (6 bases). Germline-derived CDR1 and CDR2 are SNHLY and FYNNEI. There are 14 residues in the CDR3. V was cut by 4 bases and J by 3 bases, with 10 bases left in between. For the CDR3, the DNA is TGTGCCAGCAGTGGGACAGCTAACAATCAGCCCCAGCATTTT. Its protein is CASSGTANNQPQHF.

The chain employs TRBV28 and TRBJ1-6, with 9 nucleotides matching TRBD1. Germline V lookup: CDR1 MDHEN, CDR2 SYDVKM. J lost 7 bases, V lost 4 bases, and 8 bases had no gene match. The CDR3 is made up of 16 amino acids. The CDR3 spells CASSSVQGAGNSPLHF. CDR3 DNA: TGTGCCAGCAGTTCAGTACAGGGGGCGGGCAATTCACCCCTCCACTTT.

The chain joins TRBV19 to TRBJ2-2; D is possibly TRBD2 (6 bases). Trimming shortened V by 4 bases and J by 3 bases, and 9 bases separated the two germline ends. Germline CDR1 is LNHDA and CDR2 is SQIVND (reference sequence). The length of the CDR3 is 14 residues. CDR3 sequence: CASSRTTYTGELFF. CDR3 bases: TGTGCCAGTAGTAGGACTACCTACACCGGGGAGCTGTTTTTT.

V is TRBV24-1 and J is TRBJ2-3, with 14 positions matching TRBD2. This CDR3 has 19 amino acids. Unmatched junction bases numbered 6, after V lost 0 bases and J lost 2 bases. Looked up from germline, CDR1 is KGHDR and CDR2 is SFDVKD. The CDR3 sequence is CATSDLKGTSGGFTDTQYF. The CDR3 DNA reads TGTGCCACCAGTGATTTGAAGGGGACTAGCGGGGGCTTCACAGATACGCAGTATTTT.

Only one count was recorded for this clone. The chain carries TRBV24-1 and TRBJ1-2; the D is unclear. Germline CDR1 KGHDR, CDR2 SFDVKD. The V end was cut by 3 bases, the J end by 6 bases, with 19 bases between. The CDR3 consists of 16 residues. This CDR3 reads CATSDPRSGFGDGYTF. The CDR3 DNA follows: TGTGCCACCAGTGATCCAAGGTCGGGGTTTGGGGATGGCTACACCTTC.

The V call is TRBV25-1, the J call TRBJ2-2, with TRBD2 as a possible D gene (6 bases). V was clipped by 1 base and J by 0 bases, with 12 bases between them. This CDR3 contains 17 residues. CDR1 is MGHDK and CDR2 is SYGVNS in the germline V gene. CDR3: CASSEFGGRANTGELFF. CDR3 nucleotide sequence: TGTGCCAGCAGTGAATTCGGGGGACGGGCGAACACCGGGGAGCTGTTTTTT.